This TCR beta chain was documented in a study of CD8+ T cells in alopecia areata. The CDR3 loop spans 15 amino acids. V was cut by 3 bases and J by 5 bases, with 17 bases left in between. Germline V gives CDR1 SGHDT, CDR2 YYEEEE. RNA, once extracted, was reverse transcribed into cDNA for use as the sequencing template. Assay: immunoSEQ multiplex PCR; the TCRdb copy retains only in-frame clones and omits some. The sample lists 150,000 to 200,000 clones; 67% were seen once. Findings and caveats of the study: Lesional tissue from the scalp (especially in alopecia totalis/universalis) showed higher clonality than normal scalp.

Remarks on this clone: Antigen: not known.

This receptor was obtained from a human donor with alopecia areata. The sequenced sample was CD8+ T cells sorted from blood, obtained at week 0. V gene TRBV5-6 combines with J gene TRBJ1-2; D may be TRBD1 (6 bases). The CDR3 DNA sequence: TGTGCCAGCAGCTCGGGGACACAGAGAAATTATGGCTACACCTTC. Its translation: CASSSGTQRNYGYTF.